The text below deals with one TCR beta chain. Which antigen it targets is not known. No base qualities exist here, and no much larger clone lies one base off it. Cut back by 3 bases and 4 bases, the V and J ends lie 10 bases apart. The cysteine opens and the phenylalanine closes a CDR3 of 13 amino acids. Just CDR3 DNA is preserved here, 39 bases in frame from base 1. The CDR1 and CDR2 encoded by the germline V gene are SGDLS and YYNGEE. Sample time point, as interpreted from the label and publication: about 28 days (+/-7) after the second vaccine dose. AZD1222 recipients with second doses at about 4 weeks or about 12 weeks were pooled, because spike-specific TCR depth and breadth did not differ between schedules. Vaccinee samples came from UK trials COV001 and COV002, including a single-blind randomized controlled phase 2/3 trial of AZD1222 (ChAdOx1 nCoV-19) in healthy adults. For TCRbeta chain sequencing, PBMC samples from trial participants were taken at day 0 and at day 28 after the second dose.

This sample is part of a study of T cell responses to AZD1222 COVID-19 vaccine (dated by TCRdb to the early 2020s). For the study in its entirety: A total of 233 trial participants underwent TCR sequencing, of whom under 220 had received two doses of AZD1222 and around 25 had received two doses of the MenACWY control vaccine. Trial participants were enrolled into age subgroups of 18-55, 56-69 and 70-plus years, which contained around 140, 26 and 57 TCR-sequenced participants, respectively. General study outcomes and caveats: Spike-specific TCR breadth and depth rose significantly after two AZD1222 doses compared with day 0 and with MenACWY recipients. In the small 56-69-year group, the increase in depth fell short of significance, most likely because of low power. The vaccine-associated CD4 TCRs covered the entire spike protein, and the dominant responses fell in regions 160-218 and 743-854. Epitopes outside the regions mutated in the B.1.351 and B.1.1.7 variants were reportedly recognized by nearly half of the unique spike-specific TCRs. Because no day 14 peak-response samples were available, the repertoires could be characterized only after the peak T cell response. Participants were mostly white British and included more females than males, and it was suggested by the authors that clonal diversity may have been underestimated. Conclusions about previously exposed vaccinees are limited, since just six or seven AZD1222 recipients were seropositive for SARS-CoV-2 at baseline.

The CDR3 regions of human TCRbeta chains were subjected to immunosequencing. The study's own analysis went as follows. Repertoire TCRs were checked for matches against a reference library of SARS-CoV-2-specific TCRs that had been generated using the MIRA antigen-specificity platform. Breadth meant the fraction of unique TCRs that were SARS-CoV-2-associated, whereas depth meant the fraction of total T cells that were SARS-CoV-2-associated. Each spike-specific TCR was assigned to its reactive spike region and to a CD4 or CD8 class using the MIRA data. Log10-transformed breadth and depth values were compared by one-way ANOVA with Sidak's multiple comparisons tests. The source is immuneACCESS, and TCRdb retained only in-frame sequences with V and J called. Part of the clones is not carried over; for the studies checked, unresolved V genes explain less than half of this, and the remainder is unexplained. V, J and clone size are taken as reported in that table, and D and trimming were inferred from the DNA itself. A total of some 130,000 clones appear in this sample, around 90% of them only once. More than 1% of the sample comes from the top ten.

This material consisted of peripheral blood, taken 28 days after the second AZD1222 dose. The chain employs TRBV9 and TRBJ1-1; the D gene identity is not certain. This TCR derives from an adult who received the AZD1222 COVID-19 vaccine. The CDR3 region: CASSAPPVTEAFF. The DNA sequence reads TGTGCCAGCAGCGCCCCTCCAGTCACTGAAGCTTTCTTT.